The rows below give T cell receptor beta chains drawn from one sample of a study of cytomegalovirus exposure and HLA in healthy donors. TCRdb's table, derived via immunoSEQ multiplex PCR, lists solely in-frame clones and lacks some. The sample lists 130,000 or so clones; more than 60% were seen once. The sequenced material came from PBMCs. Receptor source: a female donor in good health and CMV-seronegative. Both conserved end residues are part of each CDR3. D genes are given only for firm matches.

V: TRBV7-2; J: TRBJ2-5; D: TRBD2; CDR3: CASSLQRGVGETQYF
V: TRBV6-1; J: TRBJ2-1; D: NA; CDR3: CASSEGLTGRSYNEQFF
V: TRBV2; J: TRBJ2-3; D: NA; CDR3: CASSAQPSVDTQYF
V: TRBV6-1; J: TRBJ2-3; D: TRBD1; CDR3: CASSELGTASPDTQYF
V: TRBV6-5; J: TRBJ1-2; D: NA; CDR3: CASSLDIYYGYTF
V: TRBV7-9; J: TRBJ1-2; D: NA; CDR3: CASSPPGVDGYGYTF
V: TRBV6-6; J: TRBJ2-2; D: NA; CDR3: CASSYPRQANTGELFF
V: TRBV30; J: TRBJ2-5; D: TRBD2; CDR3: CAWNSGLAGVAETQYF
V: TRBV9; J: TRBJ1-1; D: TRBD1; CDR3: CASSVGAGQGPTEAFF
V: TRBV27; J: TRBJ2-3; D: NA; CDR3: CASGPDTQYF
V: TRBV7-2; J: TRBJ1-5; D: NA; CDR3: CASSLQQGRNQPQHF
V: TRBV6-1; J: TRBJ1-6; D: NA; CDR3: CASRKGWVGNSPLHF
V: TRBV29-1; J: TRBJ2-1; D: NA; CDR3: CSVRNSGNEQFF
V: TRBV6-1; J: TRBJ1-1; D: NA; CDR3: CASSDLLGFQTFF
V: TRBV19; J: TRBJ2-7; D: NA; CDR3: CASSEPGTSGEQYF
V: TRBV7-6; J: TRBJ1-4; D: NA; CDR3: CASSTTGTNEKLFF
V: TRBV7-2; J: TRBJ2-3; D: NA; CDR3: CASSPFTDTQYF
V: TRBV4-1; J: TRBJ2-1; D: TRBD2; CDR3: CASSQEAAGARGDEQFF
V: TRBV6-6; J: TRBJ2-5; D: TRBD2; CDR3: CASSSPRGGDQETQYF
V: TRBV2; J: TRBJ2-2; D: NA; CDR3: CASTVETGRPGELFF
V: TRBV6-5; J: NA; D: NA; CDR3: CASSDQGTSYEQYF
V: TRBV28; J: TRBJ1-1; D: TRBD1; CDR3: CASRGTGNTEAFF
V: TRBV4-2; J: TRBJ2-7; D: TRBD2; CDR3: CASSFSGGSSPYEQYF
V: TRBV7-8; J: TRBJ2-2; D: TRBD2; CDR3: CASSFRLAGAANTGELFF
V: TRBV5-5; J: TRBJ1-1; D: NA; CDR3: CASSLYLSAGTEAFF
V: TRBV5-1; J: TRBJ2-3; D: NA; CDR3: CASKLASVYTDTQYF
V: TRBV18; J: TRBJ1-1; D: TRBD1; CDR3: CASSPPNRDRVTEAFF
V: TRBV7-9; J: NA; D: TRBD1; CDR3: CASSLVGTGGDEQYF
V: TRBV6-6; J: TRBJ1-1; D: NA; CDR3: CASSYWTENTEAFF
V: TRBV5-1; J: TRBJ2-2; D: NA; CDR3: CASSLGAGLAGELFF
V: TRBV7-2; J: TRBJ1-1; D: NA; CDR3: CASSLVAGEGTEAFF
V: TRBV6-1; J: TRBJ1-5; D: TRBD1; CDR3: CASSEDRAGQPQHF
V: TRBV19; J: TRBJ1-6; D: NA; CDR3: CASSISPSRQDSPLHF
V: TRBV4-1; J: TRBJ1-6; D: NA; CDR3: CASSQVPTESSYNSPLHF
V: TRBV11-1; J: TRBJ1-6; D: NA; CDR3: CASSPDTDTYNSPLHF
V: TRBV19; J: TRBJ1-5; D: NA; CDR3: CASSIETGYSNQPQHF
V: TRBV19; J: TRBJ1-5; D: TRBD1; CDR3: CASTLRTGSQPQHF
V: TRBV28; J: TRBJ1-1; D: TRBD1; CDR3: CASSLRGQGATEAFF
V: TRBV21-1; J: TRBJ1-1; D: NA; CDR3: CASSRGGTANTEAFF
V: TRBV25-1; J: TRBJ2-7; D: TRBD1; CDR3: CASIRTGGYEQYF
V: TRBV19; J: TRBJ1-4; D: NA; CDR3: CASRDGSTNEKLFF
V: TRBV13; J: TRBJ1-2; D: TRBD1; CDR3: CASSLGATGSGYTF
V: TRBV4-1; J: TRBJ2-7; D: NA; CDR3: CASSQDRPGVTYEQYF